The 19 T cell receptor beta chains below come from one sample, sequenced in a study of T cells after yellow fever vaccination. TCRdb ran MiXCR on the 5' RACE reads and lists one entry per CDR3 protein. Among hundreds of thousands of distinct CDR3 sequences, roughly an eighth were seen once, and the ten largest hold approximately 3.4%. Sequencing was performed on CD4+ T cells sorted from PBMCs, taken 15 days after the yellow fever booster vaccination. These receptors originate from a man aged 18 to 29 who received the YFV17D yellow fever vaccine.

This clonotype was observed a handful of times. This chain connects TRBV4-3 to TRBJ1-2; D remains ambiguous. Germline-derived CDR1 and CDR2 are LGHNA and YSLEER. V was cut by 0 bases and J by 2 bases, with 13 bases left in between. The CDR3 extends over 16 amino acids. The CDR3 spells CASSQDGVTHNYGYTF. The CDR3 DNA is TGCGCCAGCAGCCAAGATGGGGTCACACACAACTATGGCTACACCTTC.

The V call is TRBV19, the J call TRBJ2-4, with D tentatively TRBD1 (6 bases). The CDR3 spans 16 residues. Germline assignment: CDR1 LNHDA and CDR2 SQIVND (reference sequence). Trimming left V 6 bases short and J 7 bases short, with 22 bases between. CDR3 in amino acids: CASRTTPQGGTNIQYF. The DNA of the CDR3 is TGTGCCAGTAGGACCACCCCACAGGGCGGCACCAACATTCAGTACTTC.

The CDR3 DNA reads as TGTGCCAGCAGCTTATCAGGGGGTGACTACGAGCAGTACTTC. Protein: CASSLSGGDYEQYF. The chain links TRBV11-3 to TRBJ2-7; 7 bases are shared with TRBD1. CDR3 length: 14 amino acids. J gave up 3 bases and V 2 bases, and 4 bases lay outside the gene matches. Germline-derived CDR1 and CDR2 are SGHNT and YENEEA.

The V call is TRBV3-1, the J call TRBJ2-1, with D possibly TRBD2 on 6 matching bases. Germline CDR1 reads LGHDT; CDR2 reads YNNKEL (reference sequence). The V and J ends lost 0 bases and 7 bases respectively, with 19 bases between them. The CDR3 runs to 17 residues. The CDR3: CASSQDLGGTQSNEQFF. The CDR3 nucleotides are TGTGCCAGCAGCCAAGATCTAGGAGGGACTCAGAGTAATGAGCAGTTCTTC.

This rearrangement joins TRBV18 to TRBJ2-7, with D hard to call. The CDR3 spans 17 residues. The V gene's germline CDR1 is KGHSH and CDR2 LQKENI. Trimming left V 3 bases short and J 4 bases short, with 22 bases between. As DNA, the CDR3 is TGTGCCAGCTCACCCTCACGATTCGATGGGATCTGGTACGAGCAGTACTTC. Translation: CASSPSRFDGIWYEQYF.

This clonotype appeared a few times. The V and J genes are TRBV10-3 and TRBJ2-7; 10 bases are shared with TRBD1. The J segment lost 2 bases and the V segment lost 4 bases, leaving 11 bases of the junction unmatched. In germline, CDR1 is ENHRY, CDR2 SYGVKD. The CDR3 covers 17 residues. CDR3 residues: CAISATEGQGIAYEQYF. CDR3 nucleotides: TGTGCCATCAGTGCCACGGAGGGACAGGGGATAGCCTACGAGCAGTACTTC.

This clonotype was counted a few times. The chain is built from TRBV20-1 and TRBJ2-3; 7 bases fit TRBD2. Germline CDR1 and CDR2: DFQATT and SNEGSKA (reference sequence). The CDR3 consists of 15 residues. The trim removed 3 bases at V and 4 bases at J, leaving 10 bases unmatched. CDR3 protein: CSASGGGGGSDTQYF. In DNA, the CDR3 is TGCAGTGCTAGCGGTGGCGGGGGTGGCTCAGATACGCAGTATTTT.

This clonotype turned up a few times. The V call is TRBV9, the J call TRBJ1-2; D call uncertain. V was clipped by 10 bases and J by 4 bases, with 20 bases between them. The CDR3 is made up of 14 amino acids. CDR1 and CDR2 from the germline V gene are SGDLS and YYNGEE. The CDR3 nucleotides read TGTGCCGGCCCGGGGAGGGAAAAGATCTATGGCTACACCTTC. Translated, it gives CAGPGREKIYGYTF.

This clonotype was detected only a few times. The chain couples TRBV24-1 to TRBJ2-3; 10 bases are shared with TRBD2. Germline V gene lookup returns CDR1 KGHDR and CDR2 SFDVKD. CDR3 length equals 16 residues. The V segment lost 5 bases and the J segment 1 base; nucleotides outside the gene matches: 5. CDR3 residues: CATSGLAGGGTDTQYF. The DNA of the CDR3 is TGTGCCACCAGTGGGTTAGCGGGGGGCGGCACAGATACGCAGTATTTT.

This clonotype was found a few times. The rearrangement joins TRBV5-1 to TRBJ2-2, with D perhaps matching TRBD2 (6 bases). The V end lost 4 bases, the J end lost 5 bases, and 15 bases lay between the germline ends. CDR3 length: 15 amino acids. Germline V gene data show CDR1 as SGHRS and CDR2 as YFSETQ. The CDR3 DNA sequence: TGCGCCAGCAGCCTAAGGAGGGATGGTACCGGGGAGCTGTTTTTT. Protein sequence: CASSLRRDGTGELFF.

The chain joins TRBV25-1 to TRBJ2-3, with a weak D call TRBD1 (5 bases). Germline loops: CDR1 MGHDK, CDR2 SYGVNS. CDR3 length equals 14 residues. The ends were cut back, 4 bases at V and 4 bases at J, with 12 bases in the middle. CDR3 DNA sequence: TGTGCCAGCAGTGCCAGGGCTGGGTCAGATACGCAGTATTTT. Its protein is CASSARAGSDTQYF. The whole variable domain, filled in from reference TRBV25-1 and TRBJ2-3, reads EADIYQTPRYLVIGTGKKITLECSQTMGHDKMYWYQQDPGMELHLIHYSYGVNSTEKGDLSSESTVSRIRTEHFPLTLESARPSHTSQYLCASSARAGSDTQYFGPGTRLTVL.

J is TRBJ1-5 and V is TRBV6-5, with a possible D match to TRBD1 (5 bases). The germline gives CDR1 MNHEY, CDR2 SVGAGI. This CDR3 is built from 13 residues. V was pared by 3 bases and J by 7 bases, with 10 bases between. The CDR3 region is CASSYRRGQPQHF. The CDR3, as DNA: TGTGCCAGCAGTTATAGGAGGGGACAGCCCCAGCATTTT.

This clonotype was recorded only once. The chain has TRBV5-4 and TRBJ1-1; D uncertain. Trimming cost V 0 bases and J 0 bases, with 12 bases left between them. The germline gives CDR1 SGHNT, CDR2 YYREEE (reference sequence). The CDR3 sequence is 16 residues long. Here the CDR3 reads CASSLGGPALNTEAFF. The CDR3 DNA reads as TGTGCCAGCAGCTTGGGAGGCCCGGCCCTGAACACTGAAGCTTTCTTT.

The rearrangement links TRBV7-8 to TRBJ2-1, with 10 nucleotides matching TRBD2. Losses at the gene ends were 6 bases for V and 7 bases for J; bases not matched to a gene: 18. This CDR3 spans 18 amino acids. CDR1 is SGHVS and CDR2 is FQNEAQ in the germline V gene. This chain's CDR3 is CASRLNLAGVASNNEQFF. In nucleotides, the CDR3 is TGTGCCAGCAGGTTAAACCTAGCGGGAGTAGCGAGTAATAATGAGCAGTTCTTC.

This clonotype was observed at least ten times. The genes are TRBV12-3 or TRBV12-4 and TRBJ1-2; 10 bases are shared with TRBD1. The CDR3 covers 14 residues. V shed 6 bases and J 2 bases; nucleotides not matched to a gene: 3. DNA of the CDR3: TGTGCCAGCAGATCGACAGGGGGCAACTATGGCTACACCTTC. This sequence encodes CASRSTGGNYGYTF.

This clonotype appeared a few times. V and J are TRBV3-1 and TRBJ2-1; tentative D call: TRBD2 (5 bases). In germline, CDR1 is LGHDT, CDR2 YNNKEL (reference sequence). The CDR3 length is 15 residues. Trimming removed 4 bases at V and 0 bases at J, with 10 bases between. The CDR3 DNA reads as TGTGCCAGCAGCCGCGGACTCAGCTCCTACAATGAGCAGTTCTTC. Amino acid sequence: CASSRGLSSYNEQFF.

This chain links TRBV6-5 with TRBJ1-2, with 8 bases aligning to TRBD1. The germline V gene has CDR1 MNHEY and CDR2 SVGAGI. V gave up 1 base and J gave up 3 bases; unmatched junction bases: 7. The CDR3 is 16 amino acids. The CDR3 loop reads CASSYWSTGADYGYTF. The CDR3 region has the DNA TGTGCCAGCAGTTACTGGTCGACAGGGGCTGACTATGGCTACACCTTC.

The genes are TRBV5-4 and TRBJ2-5; D remains unclear. Trimming took 0 bases from V and 7 from J, leaving 13 bases between them. This CDR3 comprises 14 residues. CDR1 and CDR2 from the germline V gene are SGHNT and YYREEE (reference sequence). The CDR3 DNA reads TGTGCCAGCAGCTTGGCCGGGCTCGTCAGGACCCAGTACTTC. It encodes CASSLAGLVRTQYF. The full variable domain, its missing parts supplied by reference TRBV5-4 and TRBJ2-5, is ETGVTQSPTHLIKTRGQQVTLRCSSQSGHNTVSWYQQALGQGPQFIFQYYREEENGRGNFPPRFSGLQFPNYSSELNVNALELDDSALYLCASSLAGLVRTQYFGPGTRLLVL.

This chain uses TRBV3-1 with TRBJ2-3; the match to TRBD2 covers 8 bases. The CDR3 totals 16 residues. V lost 3 bases and J lost 5; bases outside the gene matches: 10. Germline-derived CDR1 and CDR2 are LGHDT and YNNKEL (reference sequence). In nucleotides, the CDR3 is TGTGCCAGCAGCCAGACCGGGACTAGTATTTTAGATACGCAGTATTTT. This gives the protein CASSQTGTSILDTQYF.